This entry is about one TCR beta chain. TCRdb independently ran MiXCR on the RT-PCR reads; one entry per CDR3 protein. In the table there are approximately 480,000 distinct CDR3 sequences, 9.5% to 12% of which are singletons. The data are from a study of response to subunit inactivated influenza vaccine. The sequencing here drew on PBMCs from blood, taken 45 days after vaccination. This TCR was recovered from a man in his fifties who received an inactivated influenza vaccine.

CDR3 amino acids: CASSPDGFGVGYTF. CDR3 nucleotides: TGTGCCAGCTCACCAGATGGGTTCGGGGTTGGCTACACCTTC. The V and J genes are TRBV18 and TRBJ1-2; D is uncertain. This CDR3 contains 14 residues. Germline V lookup: CDR1 KGHSH, CDR2 LQKENI. Trimming took 2 bases from V and 7 from J, leaving 14 bases between them.